What follows describes a single TCR beta chain. Study processing details: Using reference gene primer amplification, nucleated cell counts were estimated. Using immunoSEQ multiplex PCR, the repertoire was profiled, and TCRdb retains in-frame clones only, with some absent. D and trimming come from the DNA, and the V and J calls and clone size come from that table. The sample lists a few hundred thousand clones, approximately 91% occurring once. This sample stems from a study of blood T cell repertoires in COVID-19. Study overall: The United States, Italy and Spain were the sources of the acute and convalescent COVID-19 samples. T cells, B-cell-depleted T cells, or PBMCs supplied cDNA or gDNA.

Trimming cost V 6 bases and J 2 bases; bases outside gene matches: 4. Germline values: CDR1 MNHEY, CDR2 SVGAGI. CDR3 size: 14 residues. The sequenced material came from peripheral blood. The receptor was derived from a woman in her fifties or sixties with acute or convalescent COVID-19. The chain recombines TRBV6-5 with TRBJ1-5; 7 positions agree with TRBD1. In nucleotides, the CDR3 is TGTGCCAGCAGCCCCGACAGGGGCAATCAGCCCCAGCATTTT. Translated, it gives CASSPDRGNQPQHF.